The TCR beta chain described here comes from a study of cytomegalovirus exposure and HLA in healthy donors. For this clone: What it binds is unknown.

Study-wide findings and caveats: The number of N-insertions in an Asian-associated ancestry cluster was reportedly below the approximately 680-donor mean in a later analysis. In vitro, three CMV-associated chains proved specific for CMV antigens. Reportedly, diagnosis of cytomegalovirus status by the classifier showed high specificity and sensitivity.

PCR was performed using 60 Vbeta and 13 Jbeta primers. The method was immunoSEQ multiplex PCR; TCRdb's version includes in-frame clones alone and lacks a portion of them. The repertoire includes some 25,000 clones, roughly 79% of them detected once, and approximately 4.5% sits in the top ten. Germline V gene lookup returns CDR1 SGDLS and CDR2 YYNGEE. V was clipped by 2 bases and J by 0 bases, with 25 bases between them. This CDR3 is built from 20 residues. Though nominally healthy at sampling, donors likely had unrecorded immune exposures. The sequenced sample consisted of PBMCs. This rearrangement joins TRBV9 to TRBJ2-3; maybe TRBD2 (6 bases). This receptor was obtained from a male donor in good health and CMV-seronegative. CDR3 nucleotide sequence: TGTGCCAGCAGCGTCCCTCGGGGGAGCGGATCAACCCCTAGCACAGATACGCAGTATTTT. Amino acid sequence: CASSVPRGSGSTPSTDTQYF.